These T cell receptor beta chains were read from a single sample in a study of blood T cell repertoires in COVID-19. The assay was immunoSEQ multiplex PCR, and TCRdb's table has in-frame clones only and misses some. Here the sample spans about 65,000 clones, around four fifths being singletons. Sequenced sample: peripheral blood. The receptors come from a man older than 75 with acute or convalescent COVID-19. CDR3s include the opening cysteine and the closing phenylalanine or tryptophan. Fields, in order: D gene, V gene, J gene, clone size, CDR3 protein, CDR3 DNA. The D gene is left open where the match is weak. Clone size is stated in some rows and not others, as once, few, many or a class when expanded.

>TRBD1|TRBV7-8|TRBJ1-1|NA
CASSPQGALNTEAFF
TGTGCCAGCAGCCCACAGGGGGCGCTGAACACTGAAGCTTTCTTT
>TRBD1|TRBV13|TRBJ2-1|NA
CASSRTLTGVYPSYNEQFF
TGTGCCAGCAGCCGAACCCTAACAGGGGTTTACCCCTCCTACAATGAGCAGTTCTTC
>TRBD2|TRBV6-6|TRBJ2-1|NA
CASSYERGGWEQFF
TGTGCCAGCAGTTACGAGCGGGGGGGCTGGGAGCAGTTCTTC
>TRBD2|TRBV2|TRBJ2-1|NA
CASAPASGDNEQFF
TGTGCCAGCGCGCCGGCTAGCGGGGACAATGAGCAGTTCTTC
>NA|TRBV7-6|TRBJ2-2|NA
CASSSHLLDRQLFF
TGTGCCAGCAGCTCGCATCTCCTGGACAGACAGCTGTTTTTT
>NA|TRBV6-5|TRBJ1-5|NA
CASMARVGQPQHF
TGTGCCAGCATGGCCCGGGTAGGACAGCCCCAGCATTTT
>NA|TRBV12-5|TRBJ1-5|NA
CASGPGLMQPQHF
TGTGCTAGTGGTCCAGGATTGATGCAGCCCCAGCATTTT
>NA|TRBV5-6|TRBJ1-2|NA
CASSMRGGQRAGGYTF
TGTGCCAGCAGCATGAGAGGAGGACAGCGCGCAGGCGGCTACACCTTC
>NA|TRBV18|TRBJ1-4|once
CASSPLTGDEKLFF
TGTGCCAGCTCACCTTTGACAGGTGACGAAAAACTGTTTTTT
>NA|TRBV12-3/TRBV12-4|TRBJ1-2|once
CASTHNRVSYTF
TGTGCCAGCACCCATAACAGGGTGAGCTACACCTTC
>NA|TRBV7-6|TRBJ1-4|NA
CASRATNEKLFF
TGTGCCAGCCGGGCAACTAATGAAAAACTGTTTTTT
>NA|TRBV19|TRBJ1-4|NA
CASSIMPQSGEKLFF
TGTGCCAGTAGTATTATGCCCCAATCGGGGGAAAAACTGTTTTTT
>NA|TRBV6-1|TRBJ2-7|NA
CASSEQLSYEQYF
TGTGCCAGCAGTGAACAGTTGTCCTACGAGCAGTACTTC
>TRBD1|TRBV6-6|TRBJ1-2|NA
CASRRGQAYGYTF
TGTGCCAGCAGGAGGGGGCAAGCCTATGGCTACACCTTC
>NA|TRBV25-1|TRBJ1-1|NA
CASSGWVGRDTEAFF
TGTGCCAGCAGTGGCTGGGTCGGGAGGGACACTGAAGCTTTCTTT
>TRBD1|TRBV30|TRBJ1-6|NA
CAWSVPGTGGAGSPLHF
TGTGCCTGGAGTGTACCGGGGACAGGGGGCGCGGGCTCACCCCTCCACTTT
>NA|TRBV7-2|TRBJ1-5|once
CASSLRVSNQPQHF
TGTGCCAGCAGCTTACGCGTTAGCAATCAGCCCCAGCATTTT
>NA|TRBV5-1|TRBJ1-2|NA
CASSSQPFANYGYTF
TGCGCCAGCAGCTCACAGCCATTCGCTAACTATGGCTACACCTTC
>NA|TRBV19|TRBJ1-1|NA
CASSGVAEAFF
TGTGCCAGCTCAGGGGTGGCTGAAGCTTTCTTT
>TRBD2|TRBV6-5|TRBJ2-7|NA
CASSSPRLAGSYEQYF
TGTGCCAGCAGTTCTCCCAGACTAGCGGGGAGCTACGAGCAGTACTTC
>NA|TRBV25-1|TRBJ1-2|NA
CASSEAGDFANYGYTF
TGTGCCAGCAGTGAGGCAGGGGATTTCGCTAACTATGGCTACACCTTC
>TRBD2|TRBV29-1|TRBJ2-1|NA
CSVEGGLANEQFF
TGCAGCGTTGAAGGGGGACTAGCCAATGAGCAGTTCTTC
>NA|TRBV3-1/TRBV3-2|TRBJ1-1|NA
CASSLRSEAFF
TGTGCCAGCAGCCTACGGTCTGAAGCTTTCTTT
>TRBD1|TRBV10-3|TRBJ2-7|NA
CAISRPGQSYEQYF
TGTGCCATCAGCAGGCCGGGACAGAGTTACGAGCAGTACTTC
>TRBD1|TRBV5-6|TRBJ1-2|NA
CASSQTDRGHGYTF
TGTGCCAGCAGCCAGACCGACAGGGGACATGGCTACACCTTC
>NA|TRBV3-1/TRBV3-2|TRBJ2-7|NA
CASSPGNEQYF
TGTGCCAGCAGCCCAGGGAACGAGCAGTACTTC
>NA|TRBV10-3|TRBJ1-1|NA
CAIRDRDRPNTEAFF
TGTGCCATCAGGGACAGAGACAGGCCCAACACTGAAGCTTTCTTT
>TRBD1|TRBV19|TRBJ1-3|NA
CASSTRDRQGNGIYF
TGTGCCAGTAGTACCCGGGACAGGCAGGGGAACGGCATATATTTT
>NA|TRBV5-1|TRBJ2-5|NA
CASSFLGQETQYF
TGCGCCAGCAGCTTTCTCGGTCAAGAGACCCAGTACTTC